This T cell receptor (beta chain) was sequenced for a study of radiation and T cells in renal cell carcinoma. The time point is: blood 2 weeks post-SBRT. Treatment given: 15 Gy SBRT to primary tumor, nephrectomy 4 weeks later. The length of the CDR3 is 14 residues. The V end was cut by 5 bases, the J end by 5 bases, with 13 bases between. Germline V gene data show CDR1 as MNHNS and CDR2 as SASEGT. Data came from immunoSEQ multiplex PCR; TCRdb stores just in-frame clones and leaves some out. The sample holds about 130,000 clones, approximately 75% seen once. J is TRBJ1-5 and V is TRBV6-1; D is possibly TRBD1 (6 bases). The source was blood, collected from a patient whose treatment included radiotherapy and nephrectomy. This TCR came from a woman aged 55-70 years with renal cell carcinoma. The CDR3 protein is CASSPTGTHQPQHF. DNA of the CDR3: TGTGCCAGCAGTCCGACCGGGACACATCAGCCCCAGCATTTT.